These 15 T cell receptor beta chains came from one sample sequenced in a study of neurological immune-mediated disorders. In TCRdb, the 5' RACE reads were re-called with MiXCR into one record per CDR3 protein. The table includes more than 30,000 distinct CDR3 sequences, roughly 13% detected once. Regarding time point: technical triplicate 2. The specimen was CD4+ T cells from blood. The receptors shown here come from a female donor with HTLV-1-associated myelopathy (HAM/TSP).

There are many counts of this clonotype. The chain is built from TRBV12-3 or TRBV12-4 and TRBJ2-7; either TRBD1 or TRBD2 may fit D (6 bases each). This CDR3 region has 13 residues. V was trimmed by 5 bases and J by 8 bases, leaving 16 bases between them. The CDR3 DNA reads TGTGCCAGCAGTCCAGATACAGGGAGGAAGCAGTACTTC. Translation: CASSPDTGRKQYF.

This clonotype appeared many times. The chain carries TRBV20-1 and TRBJ2-5, with 7 bases that match TRBD2. The CDR3 runs to 13 residues. Trimming at V came to 3 bases and at J to 4 bases, leaving 5 bases not matched to a gene. Germline V CDR1 and CDR2: DFQATT, SNEGSKA (reference sequence). The CDR3 sequence is CSASLSGGETQYF. In DNA form, the CDR3 reads TGCAGTGCTAGCTTGTCGGGGGGAGAGACCCAGTACTTC.

This clonotype was counted ten times or more. This chain connects TRBV2 to TRBJ1-2; no clear D. This CDR3 contains 12 residues. CDR1 is SNHLY and CDR2 is FYNNEI in the germline V gene. The V gene lost 1 base and the J gene lost 6 bases, with 6 bases spanning the gap. CDR3 DNA sequence: TGTGCCAGCAGTGAAGAGCGACATGGCTACACCTTC. It yields the protein CASSEERHGYTF.

This clonotype was found many times. V gene TRBV7-9 combines with J gene TRBJ2-7; 11 nucleotides agree with TRBD1. The CDR3 runs to 14 residues. The J segment lost 5 bases and the V segment lost 6 bases, leaving 6 bases of the junction unmatched. CDR1 and CDR2 (germline): SEHNR, FQNEAQ (reference sequence). In DNA, the CDR3 is TGTGCCAGCAGGCGGACAGGGGGCAAAGACGAGCAGTACTTC. Translation gives CASRRTGGKDEQYF.

This clonotype has ten or more counts. This chain links TRBV5-5 with TRBJ2-5, with no clear D. Germline assignment: CDR1 SGHKS and CDR2 YYEKEE (reference sequence). This CDR3 is 14 amino acids long. Trimming pared 6 bases from V and 3 bases from J, leaving 15 bases between. The CDR3 loop reads CASNRPGGKETQYF. CDR3 nucleotides: TGTGCCAGCAACCGTCCGGGCGGCAAAGAGACCCAGTACTTC.

This clonotype appeared many times. The chain uses TRBV2 and TRBJ2-7; D possibly corresponds to TRBD1 (5 bases). V was cut by 1 base and J by 2 bases, with 9 bases left in between. CDR3 length: 14 residues. Germline loops: CDR1 SNHLY, CDR2 FYNNEI. In nucleotides, the CDR3 is TGTGCCAGCAGTGAAGTGACAGCCGCCTACGAGCAGTACTTC. It is translated as CASSEVTAAYEQYF.

This clonotype was found many times. The J gene is TRBJ2-7, the V gene TRBV24-1, with 9 bases fitting TRBD2. Germline V gene lookup returns CDR1 KGHDR and CDR2 SFDVKD. The trim removed 4 bases at V and 4 bases at J, leaving 7 bases unmatched. The CDR3 runs 15 residues. In DNA, the CDR3 is TGTGCCACCAGTGACTCCGGGACTAGCATATACGAGCAGTACTTC. Translated, it gives CATSDSGTSIYEQYF.

This clonotype has a count of ten or more. This chain joins TRBV10-3 and TRBJ2-2, with 8 bases fitting TRBD2. CDR1 and CDR2 from the germline V gene are ENHRY and SYGVKD. CDR3 length equals 16 residues. V dropped 4 bases and J dropped 2; count of bases not matched to a gene: 6. CDR3 residues: CAISAQGTSNTGELFF. The CDR3 DNA follows: TGTGCCATCAGTGCGCAGGGGACTAGTAACACCGGGGAGCTGTTTTTT.

This clonotype was seen ten or more times. The chain couples TRBV10-3 to TRBJ2-1; D is ambiguous. The CDR3 consists of 15 residues. Trimming left V 1 base short and J 6 bases short, with 13 bases between. Germline V gene sequence: CDR1 ENHRY, CDR2 SYGVKD. The CDR3, as DNA: TGTGCCATCAGTGAGTTGGCCACCGTCAGCAATGAGCAGTTCTTC. It yields the protein CAISELATVSNEQFF.

This clonotype was seen at least ten times. The rearrangement links TRBV20-1 to TRBJ2-1, with D perhaps assigned TRBD1 or TRBD2 (5 bases each). Looked up from germline, CDR1 is DFQATT and CDR2 is SNEGSKA (reference sequence). The V gene lost 0 bases and the J gene lost 5 bases, with 17 bases spanning the gap. This CDR3 is built from 16 residues. This chain's CDR3 is CSARDLGDPGHNEQFF. The CDR3 DNA follows: TGCAGTGCTAGAGATCTGGGGGACCCCGGACACAATGAGCAGTTCTTC.

This clonotype was detected ten times or more. This rearrangement joins TRBV20-1 to TRBJ2-5; 8 bases line up with TRBD1. Trimming removed 5 bases from V and 5 bases from J; junction bases left unmatched: 10. In germline, CDR1 is DFQATT, CDR2 SNEGSKA (reference sequence). CDR3 size: 14 residues. The CDR3 is CSAELGTGGETQYF. As DNA, the CDR3 is TGCAGTGCTGAACTCGGGACAGGCGGGGAGACCCAGTACTTC.

This clonotype was counted many times. The rearrangement uses TRBV2 and TRBJ2-1, with 8 bases identical to TRBD2. The CDR3 totals 14 residues. V lost 6 bases, J lost 3 bases, and 4 bases stayed unmatched. Looked up from germline, CDR1 is SNHLY and CDR2 is FYNNEI. The CDR3 sequence is CASRPTSGYNEQFF. CDR3 in DNA: TGTGCCAGCAGGCCAACTAGCGGCTACAATGAGCAGTTCTTC.

This clonotype is medium-sized within its sample. The V call is TRBV5-1, the J call TRBJ2-2; no firm D call. Germline CDR1 SGHRS, CDR2 YFSETQ. This CDR3 is built from 16 residues. Between the trimmed V and J ends, which lost 4 bases and 2 bases, there was a span of 15 bases. In nucleotides, the CDR3 is TGCGCCAGCAGCCCTCAAGCAGTGGGCAACACCGGGGAGCTGTTTTTT. Its protein is CASSPQAVGNTGELFF.

This clonotype is labeled as medium-sized. The rearrangement uses TRBV10-3 and TRBJ1-1, with D unresolved. The V end lost 2 bases, the J end lost 0 bases, and 4 bases lay between the germline ends. Germline V gene data show CDR1 as ENHRY and CDR2 as SYGVKD. The length of the CDR3 is 13 residues. CDR3 loop: CAISEGVNTEAFF. Written as DNA, the CDR3 is TGTGCCATCAGTGAGGGAGTGAACACTGAAGCTTTCTTT.

This clonotype has at least ten counts. The chain links TRBV3-1 to TRBJ2-7, with a tentative D call TRBD1 (5 bases). Germline lookup yields CDR1 LGHDT and CDR2 YNNKEL (reference sequence). The V and J ends lost 4 bases and 5 bases respectively, with 9 bases between them. The CDR3 spans 12 residues. The CDR3 DNA follows: TGTGCCAGCAGCCGCCAAGGGGACGAGCAGTACTTC. Translation gives CASSRQGDEQYF.